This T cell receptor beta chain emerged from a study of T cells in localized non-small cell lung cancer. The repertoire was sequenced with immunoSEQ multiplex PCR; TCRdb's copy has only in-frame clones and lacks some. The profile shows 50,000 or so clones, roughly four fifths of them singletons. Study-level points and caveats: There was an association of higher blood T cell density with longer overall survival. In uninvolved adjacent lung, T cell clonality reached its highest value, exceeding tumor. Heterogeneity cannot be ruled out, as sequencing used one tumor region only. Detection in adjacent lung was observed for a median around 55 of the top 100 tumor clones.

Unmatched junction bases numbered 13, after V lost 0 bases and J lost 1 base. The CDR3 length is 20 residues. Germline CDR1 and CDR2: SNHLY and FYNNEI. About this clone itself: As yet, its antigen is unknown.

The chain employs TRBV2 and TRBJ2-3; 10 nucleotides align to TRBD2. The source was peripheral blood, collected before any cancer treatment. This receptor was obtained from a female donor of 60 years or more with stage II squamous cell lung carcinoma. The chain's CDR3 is CASSEALRSGGGPGTDTQYF. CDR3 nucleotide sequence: TGTGCCAGCAGTGAAGCGCTTCGAAGCGGGGGGGGGCCCGGCACAGATACGCAGTATTTT.